The entry below describes one T cell receptor beta chain. Its matching antigen is unknown. Assay used: immunoSEQ multiplex PCR; TCRdb lists only in-frame clones, some missing. Of more than 80,000 clones in the sample, 75% to 95% were seen once. The data were obtained in a study of OX40 agonist ivuxolimab in advanced cancers. Study results and caveats: CD4+ and CD8+ blood T cells expanded clonally by week 6 at 0.1 to 3.0 mg/kg.

Trimming left V 0 bases short and J 5 bases short, with 10 bases between. The CDR3 length is 14 residues. The germline V gene has CDR1 SEHNR and CDR2 FQNEAQ (reference sequence). The sequences come from CD4+ or CD8+ T cells sorted from blood, collected in a trial of the OX40 agonist ivuxolimab. This chain links TRBV7-9 with TRBJ1-1; D is unresolved. This TCR was recovered from an adult with an advanced solid tumor such as melanoma, head and neck, liver or kidney cancer. The CDR3 region is CASSLAVGGTEAFF. The CDR3 bases are TGTGCCAGCAGCTTAGCCGTCGGAGGAACTGAAGCTTTCTTT.